Listed below are T cell receptor beta chains from one sample, sequenced in a study of blood T cell repertoires in COVID-19. Produced via immunoSEQ multiplex PCR; TCRdb's table is partial and in-frame only. Of more than 90,000 clones in the sample, about 80% are singletons; the top ten hold about 6.6%. Sequenced input: peripheral blood. The receptor source for this set is a man between 65 and 85 years old with acute or convalescent COVID-19. Each CDR3 is given without its conserved first and last residue. The D gene is left open where the match is weak.

j_call d_call v_call cdr3_aa
TRBJ1-6 TRBD1 TRBV27 ASRWGTGNSPLH
TRBJ2-7 TRBD1 TRBV18 ASSPGEGTGNYEQY
TRBJ2-3 TRBD2 TRBV4-3 ASSRGLAGPRTDTQY
TRBJ1-6 - TRBV4-3 ASSQERGVASPLH
TRBJ1-4 - TRBV19 ASSFLQGRKLF
TRBJ2-7 - TRBV18 ASTPGESYEQY
TRBJ2-3 TRBD2 TRBV6-6 ASSSAGGLADTQY
TRBJ1-1 TRBD1 TRBV19 ASSRTGGATEAF
TRBJ2-1 TRBD2 TRBV9 ASSPRTSGYNEQF
TRBJ2-5 TRBD1 TRBV7-9 ASSLGQTLYQETQY
TRBJ2-1 - TRBV6-5 ASTDRRGRKQF
TRBJ1-5 - TRBV28 ASSPYPGRGAEEVQH
TRBJ2-3 - TRBV5-6 ASSPVAGHSTDTQY
TRBJ2-1 - TRBV29-1 SVEFGPKVPYNEQF
TRBJ1-6 - TRBV19 ASSRRGTNSPLH
TRBJ2-2 - TRBV12-3/TRBV12-4 ASSFTPGELF